This TCR beta chain derives from a study of blood T cell repertoires in COVID-19. On the study more broadly: Collection of acute and convalescent COVID-19 samples took place in the United States, Italy and Spain. From T cells, B-cell-depleted T cells, or PBMCs came the material, which was cDNA or gDNA.

Assay used: immunoSEQ multiplex PCR; TCRdb lists only in-frame clones, some missing. Altogether more than 55,000 clones are present, 87% being singletons, with the ten largest covering under 8%. There are 15 residues in the CDR3. Germline loops: CDR1 LGHDT, CDR2 YNNKEL (reference sequence). The V and J ends lost 4 bases and 5 bases, in that order; junction bases with no gene match: 8. The source is a man between 60 and 75 years old with active or convalescent COVID-19. The chain joins TRBV3-1 (or the pseudogene TRBV3-2) to TRBJ2-3; 8 bases match TRBD2. Sequenced sample: peripheral blood. The CDR3 DNA follows: TGTGCCAGCAGCCGTAGGACTAGCCGTAAAGATACGCAGTATTTT. Its translation: CASSRRTSRKDTQYF.